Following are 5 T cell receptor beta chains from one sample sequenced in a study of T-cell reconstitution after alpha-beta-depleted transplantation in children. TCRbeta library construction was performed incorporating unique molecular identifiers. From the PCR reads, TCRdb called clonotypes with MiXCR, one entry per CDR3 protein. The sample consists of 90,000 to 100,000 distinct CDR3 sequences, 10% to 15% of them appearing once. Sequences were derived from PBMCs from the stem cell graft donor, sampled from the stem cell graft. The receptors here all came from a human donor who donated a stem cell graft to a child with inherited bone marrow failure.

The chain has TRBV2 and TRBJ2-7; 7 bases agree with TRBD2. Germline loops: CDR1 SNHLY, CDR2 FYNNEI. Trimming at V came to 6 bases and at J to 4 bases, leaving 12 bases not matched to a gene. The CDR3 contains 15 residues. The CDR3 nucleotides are TGTGCCAGCAGCAAAGGGTCGCTAGCGGCTTACGAGCAGTACTTC. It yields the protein CASSKGSLAAYEQYF.

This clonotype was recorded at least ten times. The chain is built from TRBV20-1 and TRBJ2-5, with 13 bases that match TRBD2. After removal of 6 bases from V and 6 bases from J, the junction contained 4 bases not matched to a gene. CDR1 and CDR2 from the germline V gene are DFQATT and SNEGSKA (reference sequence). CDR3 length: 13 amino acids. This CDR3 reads CSAGTSGTKTQYF. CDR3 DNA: TGCAGTGCCGGGACTAGCGGGACGAAGACCCAGTACTTC.

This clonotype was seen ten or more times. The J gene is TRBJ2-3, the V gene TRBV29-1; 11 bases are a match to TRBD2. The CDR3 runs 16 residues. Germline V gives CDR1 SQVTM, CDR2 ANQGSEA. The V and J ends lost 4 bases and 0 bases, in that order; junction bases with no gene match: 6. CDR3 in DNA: TGCAGCGTTGGTTGGGCTAGCGGGGGGAGCACAGATACGCAGTATTTT. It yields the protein CSVGWASGGSTDTQYF.

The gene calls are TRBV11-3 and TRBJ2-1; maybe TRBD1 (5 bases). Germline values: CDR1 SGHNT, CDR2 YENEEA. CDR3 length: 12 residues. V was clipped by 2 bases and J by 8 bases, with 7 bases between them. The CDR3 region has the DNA TGTGCCAGCAGCTTAATAGGGGATGAGCAGTTCTTC. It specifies CASSLIGDEQFF.

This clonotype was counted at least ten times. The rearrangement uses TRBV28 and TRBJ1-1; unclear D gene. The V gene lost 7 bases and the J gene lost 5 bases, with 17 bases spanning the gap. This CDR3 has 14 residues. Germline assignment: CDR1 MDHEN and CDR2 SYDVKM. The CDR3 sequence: CASTVAPGMTEAFF. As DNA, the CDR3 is TGTGCCAGCACCGTAGCACCGGGGATGACTGAAGCTTTCTTT.